This entry is about one T cell receptor (beta chain). The antigen remains unidentified. The source of the sample is a study of T cell responses to AZD1222 COVID-19 vaccine. Generated by immunoSEQ multiplex PCR, the TCRdb table keeps only in-frame clones and is missing some. The sample has roughly 70,000 clones; 75% to 90% are singletons. Points from the study as a whole: Spike-specific TCR breadth rose after two AZD1222 doses, and depth rose as well. Without day 14 samples, only post-peak T cell repertoires were studied. Mostly white British, mostly female donors; authors suggested clonal diversity may be underestimated.

This TCR derives from an adult who received the AZD1222 COVID-19 vaccine. The specimen comprised peripheral blood, sampled 28 days after the second AZD1222 dose.

The CDR3 DNA follows: TGCGCCAGCAGTCAACGTCGGCTCTTGGAGACCCAGTACTTC. It encodes CASSQRRLLETQYF. V gene TRBV23-1 combines with J gene TRBJ2-5; unclear D gene. TRBV23-1 is an ORF for which the function is uncertain. The CDR3 is 14 residues long. V lost 2 bases to trimming and J lost 5 bases, with 12 bases between them.